Detailed here is one TCR beta chain. It was with 60 Vbeta and 13 Jbeta primers that the PCR ran. The assay was immunoSEQ multiplex PCR, and TCRdb's table has in-frame clones only and misses some. The table includes 150,000 to 200,000 clones, 79% detected once. The source of the sample is a study of cytomegalovirus exposure and HLA in healthy donors. Study details: Earlier, roughly 180 million T cells were analyzed, and 90 million to 120 million unique TCR beta sequences were found among them.

V shed 5 bases, J shed 6 bases, and the junction held 6 bases outside the gene matches. Germline values: CDR1 MDHEN, CDR2 SYDVKM. The length of the CDR3 is 13 residues. What was sequenced was PBMCs. The chain uses TRBV28 and TRBJ1-2; 7 bases are a match to TRBD1. The origin of this receptor is a woman between 45 and 65 years old in good health and CMV-seronegative. The CDR3 spells CASSPDRVHGYTF. The CDR3 coding sequence is TGTGCCAGCAGTCCAGACAGGGTTCATGGCTACACCTTC.